The subject of this entry is one T cell receptor beta chain. The sample belongs to a study of T-cell memory formation after mild COVID-19. 5'RACE primed at constant segments yielded TCR alpha and TCR beta cDNA libraries bearing sample barcodes and UMIs. In TCRdb, the 5' RACE reads were re-called with MiXCR into one record per CDR3 protein. Among fewer than 350,000 distinct CDR3 sequences listed, around 15% were seen once. Sequencing was performed on PBMCs or a T cell subset sorted from them (not recorded which). This TCR came from a man aged 18-30 years who had mild COVID-19 (a few samples of this study predate the infection). Cell type and time point are not known.

In nucleotides, the CDR3 is TGTGCCAGCAAAACAGCGAGTTCCTACGAGCAGTACGTC. As protein: CASKTASSYEQYV. The chain recombines TRBV6-2 or TRBV6-3 with TRBJ2-7; D is uncertain. V dropped 7 bases and J dropped 1 base, with 11 bases sitting between them. CDR1 is MNHEY, CDR2 SVGEGT, per germline. The CDR3 is made up of 13 amino acids.